The TCR beta chain described here comes from a study of early T cells in non-severe SARS-CoV-2 infection. About the research overall: RNA in bulk from unsorted whole blood was sequenced, and chains were unpaired.

From germline, CDR1 is SGHDT and CDR2 YYEEEE. The J segment lost 6 bases and the V segment lost 3 bases, leaving 9 bases of the junction unmatched. This CDR3 has 16 residues. TCRdb ran MiXCR on the 5' RACE reads and lists one entry per CDR3 protein. The data hold tens of thousands of distinct CDR3 sequences, with about 8.9% observed a single time. Many counts were recorded for this clonotype. The chain employs TRBV5-6 and TRBJ2-1; 10 bases agree with TRBD2. The clonotype was recovered from an adult who was a healthcare worker with PCR-confirmed SARS-CoV-2 infection or an uninfected control (not recorded which). Sample: whole blood. CDR3 in amino acids: CASSSRGLAETNEQFF. In DNA form, the CDR3 reads TGTGCCAGCAGCTCCCGAGGACTAGCGGAGACCAATGAGCAGTTCTTC. The full variable domain, completed using reference TRBV5-6 and TRBJ2-1, is DAGVTQSPTHLIKTRGQQVTLRCSPKSGHDTVSWYQQALGQGPQFIFQYYEEEERQRGNFPDRFSGHQFPNYSSELNVNALLLGDSALYLCASSSRGLAETNEQFFGPGTRLTVL.